This entry concerns a single T cell receptor (beta chain). Its antigen target is currently unknown. Nothing much larger sits one base from this clone, and base qualities are not available. This specimen comes from a study of T cell responses to AZD1222 COVID-19 vaccine (dated by TCRdb to the early 2020s). Background on the whole study: A total of 230 to 250 trial participants underwent TCR sequencing, of whom about 200 had received two doses of AZD1222 and roughly 26 had received two doses of the MenACWY control vaccine. Enrollment into the trials was organized by age into subgroups of 18-55, 56-69 and 70-plus years, and those subgroups contained approximately 160, 26 and 62 TCR-sequenced participants, respectively.

The CDR3 regions of human TCRbeta chains were analyzed by immunosequencing. The study's processing was this. TCRs in the repertoires were matched against a reference library of SARS-CoV-2-specific TCRs that had been generated with the MIRA antigen-specificity platform. Breadth was defined as the fraction of unique TCRs that were SARS-CoV-2-associated. Depth was defined as the fraction of total T cells that were SARS-CoV-2-associated. Using the MIRA data, each spike-specific TCR was assigned both to the spike region to which the TCR was reactive and to a CD4 or CD8 class. Log10-transformed breadth and depth values were compared by one-way ANOVA with Sidak's multiple comparisons tests. Not all clones reach the TCRdb copy of this immuneACCESS table, which keeps in-frame sequences only. Checked studies attribute under half of the gap to unresolved V genes and leave the rest unexplained. D and trimming were read from the DNA, whereas the V and J calls and clone size are those reported in that table. The sample data list about 110,000 clones, and about 87% of these were observed just once. Clones ranked in the top ten supply 15% of the sample.

The sample's time point label is to be understood as: about 28 days (+/-7) after the second vaccine dose. AZD1222 recipients given second doses at about 4 weeks or at about 12 weeks were pooled, since spike-specific TCR depth and breadth were not found to differ between the two schedules. Samples from vaccinated people were obtained from the UK trials COV001 and COV002, which included a single-blind randomized controlled phase 2/3 trial of AZD1222 (ChAdOx1 nCoV-19) in healthy adults. For TCRbeta chain sequencing, PBMC samples were collected from trial participants at day 0 and at day 28 after the second dose. Points the paper makes about the study in general: After two AZD1222 doses, spike-specific TCR breadth and depth were significantly higher than at day 0 and than in MenACWY recipients. Vaccine-associated CD4 TCRs spanned the whole spike protein, with dominant responses in regions 160-218 and 743-854. Conclusions about previously exposed vaccinees are limited, since just five or six AZD1222 recipients were seropositive for SARS-CoV-2 at baseline. In the small 56-69-year group, the increase in depth fell short of significance, most likely because of low power. Nearly half of unique spike-specific TCRs reportedly recognized epitopes outside regions mutated in the B.1.351 and B.1.1.7 variants. No day 14 peak-response samples were available, so repertoires were characterized only after the peak T cell response. Most participants were white British and females outnumbered males, and the authors suggested that clonal diversity may have been underestimated.

The specimen was peripheral blood, collected 28 days after the second AZD1222 dose. The origin of this receptor is an adult who received the AZD1222 COVID-19 vaccine.

The DNA sequence is given as TGTGCCACCAGTGATGTGGACAGTCCCTACAATGAGCAGTTCTTC. Its protein is CATSDVDSPYNEQFF. The V gene is TRBV24-1 and the J gene is TRBJ2-1; D gene: possibly TRBD1, on 6 matching bases. From the cysteine through the phenylalanine, the CDR3 covers 15 amino acids. The kept DNA is CDR3 alone, 45 bases in frame from the first base. CDR1 and CDR2, looked up from the germline V gene, are KGHDR and SFDVKD. V sheds 3 bases and J sheds 2 bases, leaving 10 bases between their ends.